This entry describes one TCR beta chain. What it binds is not known. The CDR3 covers 13 residues. V lost 6 bases to trimming and J lost 1 base, with 9 bases between them. Germline CDR1 reads DFQATT; CDR2 reads SNEGSKA (reference sequence). The data are from a study of T cell repertoires in cytomegalovirus infection. Overall study: Matching HLA type and CMV infection were both indicated by public TCR beta signatures.

General study results and limits: HLA-C-restricted, CMV-specific TCR beta clonotypes were dominant ex vivo.

TCRdb analysed the reads with MiXCR anew, one entry per CDR3 protein. The repertoire has approximately 500,000 distinct CDR3 sequences, 16% of them found once; the top ten carry roughly 25%. The TCR comes from a human donor in good health (CMV status not recorded). Some clones in this sample may be carry-over from other donors' samples. The sample comprised CD8+ T cells from PBMCs. The chain employs TRBV20-1 and TRBJ2-2; D is ambiguous. The CDR3 coding sequence is TGCAGTGCCCAGCAGGAGAACACCGGGGAGCTGTTTTTT. It encodes CSAQQENTGELFF.